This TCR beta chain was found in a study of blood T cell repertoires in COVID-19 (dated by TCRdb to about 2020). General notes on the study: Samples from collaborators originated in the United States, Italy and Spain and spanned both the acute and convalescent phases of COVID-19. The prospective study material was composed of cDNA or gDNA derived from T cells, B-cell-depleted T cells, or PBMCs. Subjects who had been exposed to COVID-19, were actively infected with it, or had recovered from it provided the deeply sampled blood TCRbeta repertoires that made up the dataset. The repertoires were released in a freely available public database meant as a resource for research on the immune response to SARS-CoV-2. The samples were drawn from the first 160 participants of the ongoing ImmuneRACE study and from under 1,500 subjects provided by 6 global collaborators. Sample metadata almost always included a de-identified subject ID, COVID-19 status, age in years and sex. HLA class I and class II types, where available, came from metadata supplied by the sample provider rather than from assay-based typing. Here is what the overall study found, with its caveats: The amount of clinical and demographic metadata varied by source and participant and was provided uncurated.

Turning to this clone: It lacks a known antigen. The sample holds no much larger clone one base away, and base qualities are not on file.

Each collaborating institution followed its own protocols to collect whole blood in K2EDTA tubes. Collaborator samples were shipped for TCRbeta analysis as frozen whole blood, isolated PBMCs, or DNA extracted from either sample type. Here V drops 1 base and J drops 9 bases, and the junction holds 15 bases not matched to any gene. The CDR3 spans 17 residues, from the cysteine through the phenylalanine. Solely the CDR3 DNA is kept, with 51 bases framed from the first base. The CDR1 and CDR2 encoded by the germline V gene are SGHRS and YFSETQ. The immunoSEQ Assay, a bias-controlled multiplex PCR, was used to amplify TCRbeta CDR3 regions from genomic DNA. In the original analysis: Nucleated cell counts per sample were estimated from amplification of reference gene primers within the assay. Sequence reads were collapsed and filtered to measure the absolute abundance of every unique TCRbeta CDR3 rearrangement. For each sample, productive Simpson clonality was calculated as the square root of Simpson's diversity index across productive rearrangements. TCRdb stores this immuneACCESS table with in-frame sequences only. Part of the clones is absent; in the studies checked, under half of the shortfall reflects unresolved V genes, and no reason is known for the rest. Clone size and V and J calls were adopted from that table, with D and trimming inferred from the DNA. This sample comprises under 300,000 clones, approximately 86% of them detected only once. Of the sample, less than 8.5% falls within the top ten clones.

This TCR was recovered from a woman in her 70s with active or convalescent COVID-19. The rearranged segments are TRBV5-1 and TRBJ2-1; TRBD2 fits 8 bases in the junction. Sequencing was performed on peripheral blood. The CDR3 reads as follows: CASSLRTSGAGGAEQFF. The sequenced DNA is TGCGCCAGCAGCTTGCGTACTTCGGGCGCCGGGGGGGCTGAGCAGTTCTTC.